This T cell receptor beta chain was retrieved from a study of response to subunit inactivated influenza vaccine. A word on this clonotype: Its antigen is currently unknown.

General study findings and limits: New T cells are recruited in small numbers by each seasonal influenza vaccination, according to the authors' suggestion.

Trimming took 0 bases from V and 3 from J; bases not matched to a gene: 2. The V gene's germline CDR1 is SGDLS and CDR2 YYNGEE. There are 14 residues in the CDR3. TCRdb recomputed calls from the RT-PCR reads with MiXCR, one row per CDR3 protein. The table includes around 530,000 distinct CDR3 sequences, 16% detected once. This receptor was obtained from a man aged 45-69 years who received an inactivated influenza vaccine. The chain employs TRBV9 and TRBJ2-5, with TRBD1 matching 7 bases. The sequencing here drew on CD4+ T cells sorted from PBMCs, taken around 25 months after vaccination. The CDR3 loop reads CASSVGQGKETQYF. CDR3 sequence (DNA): TGTGCCAGCAGCGTAGGACAGGGAAAAGAGACCCAGTACTTC.